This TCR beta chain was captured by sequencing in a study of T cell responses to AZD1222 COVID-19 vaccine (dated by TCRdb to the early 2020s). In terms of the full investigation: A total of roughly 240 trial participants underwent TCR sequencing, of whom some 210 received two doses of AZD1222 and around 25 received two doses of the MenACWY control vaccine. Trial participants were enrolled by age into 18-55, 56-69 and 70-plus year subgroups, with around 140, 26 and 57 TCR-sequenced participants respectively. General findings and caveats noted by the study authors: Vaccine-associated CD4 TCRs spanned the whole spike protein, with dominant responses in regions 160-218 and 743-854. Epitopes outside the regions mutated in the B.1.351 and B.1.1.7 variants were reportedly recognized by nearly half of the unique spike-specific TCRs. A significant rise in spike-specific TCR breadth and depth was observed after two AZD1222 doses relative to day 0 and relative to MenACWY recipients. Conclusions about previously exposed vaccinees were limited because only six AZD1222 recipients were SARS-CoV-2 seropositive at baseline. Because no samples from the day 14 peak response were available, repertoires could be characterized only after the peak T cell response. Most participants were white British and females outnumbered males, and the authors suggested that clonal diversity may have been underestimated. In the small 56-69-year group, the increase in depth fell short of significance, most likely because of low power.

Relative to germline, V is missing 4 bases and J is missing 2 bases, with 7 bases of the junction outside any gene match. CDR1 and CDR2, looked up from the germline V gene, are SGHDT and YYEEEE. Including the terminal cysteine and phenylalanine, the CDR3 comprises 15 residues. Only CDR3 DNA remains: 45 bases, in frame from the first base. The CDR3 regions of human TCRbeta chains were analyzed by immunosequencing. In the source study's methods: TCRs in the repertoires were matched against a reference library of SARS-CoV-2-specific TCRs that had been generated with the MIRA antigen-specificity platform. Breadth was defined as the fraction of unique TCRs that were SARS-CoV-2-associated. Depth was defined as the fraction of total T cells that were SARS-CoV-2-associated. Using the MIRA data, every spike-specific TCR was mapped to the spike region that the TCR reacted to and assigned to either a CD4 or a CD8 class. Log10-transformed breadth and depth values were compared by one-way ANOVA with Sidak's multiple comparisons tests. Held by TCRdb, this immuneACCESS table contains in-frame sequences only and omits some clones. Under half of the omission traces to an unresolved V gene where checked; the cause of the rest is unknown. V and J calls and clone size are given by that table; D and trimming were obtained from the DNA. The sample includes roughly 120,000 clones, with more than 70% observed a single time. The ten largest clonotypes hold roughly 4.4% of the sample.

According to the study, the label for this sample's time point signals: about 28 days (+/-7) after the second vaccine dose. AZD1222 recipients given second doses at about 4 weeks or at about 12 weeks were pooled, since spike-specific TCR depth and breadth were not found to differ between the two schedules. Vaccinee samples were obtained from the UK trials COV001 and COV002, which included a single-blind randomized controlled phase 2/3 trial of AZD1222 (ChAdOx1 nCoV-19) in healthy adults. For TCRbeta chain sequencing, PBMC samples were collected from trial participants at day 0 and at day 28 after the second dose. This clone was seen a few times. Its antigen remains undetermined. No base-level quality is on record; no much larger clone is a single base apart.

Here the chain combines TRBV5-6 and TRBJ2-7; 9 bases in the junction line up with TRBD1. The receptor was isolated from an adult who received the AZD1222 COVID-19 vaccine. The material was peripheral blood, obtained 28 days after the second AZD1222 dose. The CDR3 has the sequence CASSKTGGYTYEQYF. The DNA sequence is TGTGCCAGCAGCAAGACAGGGGGATACACCTACGAGCAGTACTTC.